The present T cell receptor beta chain was sequenced within a study of T cell repertoires in cytomegalovirus infection. Study-wide background: Public TCR beta signature analysis indicated the presence of both CMV infection and matching HLA type.

This clonotype has a single count. The antigen is not known. Overall study results and limits: Predominance within the ex vivo response was attributable to HLA-C-restricted CMV-specific TCR beta clonotypes.

CDR3 length: 17 amino acids. Trimming left V 8 bases short and J 0 bases short, with 20 bases between. MiXCR, run by TCRdb on the reads, gives a single entry per CDR3 protein. The sample gives about 770,000 distinct CDR3 sequences, roughly 28% of which show up once; about an eighth is in the top ten. The receptor was isolated from a human donor in good health (CMV status not recorded). Some clones in this sample may be carry-over from other donors' samples. The chain has TRBV6-7 and TRBJ2-1; D unclear. TRBV6-7 is reported as an ORF; its role is uncertain. This material consisted of cultured CD8+ T cells from PBMCs, taken from culture after CMV antigen stimulation. CDR3 nucleotides: TGTGCCAGCCCAATACCGACCCTGTGGAGCTCCTACAATGAGCAGTTCTTC. Its translation is CASPIPTLWSSYNEQFF.